This TCR beta chain was profiled in a study of identical twins. Study findings and constraints: Memory repertoires showed no such pattern, whereas abundant cord blood beta clonotypes carried fewer insertions. Weaker excess twin sharing was seen among beta out-of-frame sequences.

There are a few counts of this clonotype. Its antigen is unknown. The CDR3 contains 14 residues. V was pared by 4 bases and J by 6 bases, with 8 bases of the junction left unmatched. One entry per CDR3 protein, called by TCRdb with MiXCR from the 5' RACE reads. The data show about 900,000 distinct CDR3 sequences, with 10% to 15% seen just once and around 1.5% held by the top ten. Healthy Caucasians provided all donations. The data were also submitted as part of a second study, on yellow fever vaccine responses in identical twins.

The V and J genes are TRBV12-3 or TRBV12-4 and TRBJ2-7, with 8 bases that match TRBD1. This TCR came from a woman aged 18-29 years in good health. The specimen sequenced was PBMCs. The CDR3 DNA reads as TGTGCCAGCAGTTCCAGACAGGGGTCGCCCGAGCAGTACTTC. Its translation is CASSSRQGSPEQYF.